The 14 T cell receptor beta chains listed next were all sequenced from one sample in a study of T cell changes during pregnancy in multiple sclerosis. Libraries were prepared by immunoSEQ multiplex PCR; TCRdb keeps only in-frame clonotypes and omits some of them. Of about 77,000 clones in the sample, 85% to 95% were seen once. Sample: peripheral blood, taken after pregnancy. Source of these receptors: a female donor in good health, enrolled as a control in a pregnancy study.

Points on this clone: Other nucleotide sequences in the sample specify the same CDR3. CDR3 region: CSVDRGRETQYF. The DNA for the CDR3 is TGCAGCGTAGACAGGGGGCGGGAGACCCAGTACTTC. The chain recombines TRBV29-1 with TRBJ2-5; TRBD1 matches 10 bases. This CDR3 comprises 12 residues. V gave up 6 bases and J gave up 5 bases; unmatched junction bases: 3. Per the germline V gene, CDR1 is SQVTM and CDR2 is ANQGSEA. The complete variable domain, with remaining parts taken from reference TRBV29-1 and TRBJ2-5, reads SAVISQKPSRDICQRGTSLTIQCQVDSQVTMMFWYRQQPGQSLTLIATANQGSEATYESGFVIDKFPISRPNLTFSTLTVSNMSPEDSSIYLCSVDRGRETQYFGPGTRLLVL.

Concerning this clone: The same CDR3 arises from other DNA sequences in this sample as well. V is TRBV7-9 and J is TRBJ2-3; the match to TRBD2 covers 15 bases. This CDR3 spans 16 amino acids. CDR1 is SEHNR, CDR2 FQNEAQ, per germline (reference sequence). Trimming took 4 bases from V and 4 from J; bases not matched to a gene: 3. In nucleotides, the CDR3 is TGTGCCAGCAGCTCGGGACTAGCGGGAGGCTCAGATACGCAGTATTTT. Translated: CASSSGLAGGSDTQYF.

In the case of this clone: Relative to the germline gene, one junction end is altered; a read error may explain this. The V call is TRBV29-1, the J call TRBJ1-1, with D possibly being TRBD1 (6 bases). The CDR3 consists of 12 residues. The germline gives CDR1 SQVTM, CDR2 ANQGSEA. The CDR3 DNA reads TGCAGCGCTGAACGGGACACTCTTATAGCTTTCTTT. Protein: CSAERDTLIAFF.

The rearrangement links TRBV28 to TRBJ1-5; D possibly corresponds to TRBD1 (6 bases). The CDR3 loop spans 14 amino acids. Trimming removed 3 bases at V and 4 bases at J, with 10 bases between. The germline gives CDR1 MDHEN, CDR2 SYDVKM. For the CDR3, the DNA is TGTGCCAGCAGTTTCAGGGGATCTAATCAGCCCCAGCATTTT. Protein: CASSFRGSNQPQHF.

The chain carries TRBV19 and TRBJ2-1, with a possible D match to TRBD2 (6 bases). The germline V gene encodes CDR1 LNHDA and CDR2 SQIVND (reference sequence). Trimming stripped 10 bases from V and 4 bases from J, with 17 bases between. The length of the CDR3 is 14 residues. The CDR3 DNA follows: TGTGCCACTAAACCGGGACTCTTATACAATGAGCAGTTCTTC. This translates into CATKPGLLYNEQFF.

The V call is TRBV19, the J call TRBJ1-1; D is ambiguous. Trimming took off 5 bases at V and 1 base at J, with 14 bases between the two ends. This CDR3 is 15 amino acids long. From germline, CDR1 is LNHDA and CDR2 SQIVND (reference sequence). CDR3 coding DNA: TGTGCCAGTAGTGCCGGGCCGGGGTGGAACACTGAAGCTTTCTTT. As protein: CASSAGPGWNTEAFF.

This chain connects TRBV6-5 to TRBJ1-1; no firm D call. Deletions cut 6 bases from V and 4 bases from J, with 9 bases between. There are 12 residues in the CDR3. The germline CDR1 and CDR2 sequences are MNHEY and SVGAGI. The CDR3 reads CASSMRATEAFF. CDR3 coding DNA: TGTGCCAGCAGCATGCGGGCCACTGAAGCTTTCTTT.

The chain combines TRBV10-1 with TRBJ2-3; TRBD2 agrees at 12 bases. This CDR3 has 17 residues. The germline V gene has CDR1 WNHNN and CDR2 SYGVQD (reference sequence). The J segment lost 4 bases and the V segment lost 0 bases, leaving 5 bases of the junction unmatched. This CDR3 is CASSESRASGGADTQYF. The CDR3 DNA reads TGCGCCAGCAGTGAGTCTCGAGCTAGCGGGGGGGCAGATACGCAGTATTTT.

The genes are TRBV18 and TRBJ1-1; D remains ambiguous. Between the trimmed V and J ends, which lost 6 bases and 6 bases, there was a span of 17 bases. The CDR3 is 14 amino acids. Germline CDR1 reads KGHSH; CDR2 reads LQKENI. CDR3 DNA: TGTGCCAGCTCCCCCGGGAGTGGCGGGCCTGAAGCTTTCTTT. Translation: CASSPGSGGPEAFF.

This clone has only one observation. This sequence joins TRBV11-2 and TRBJ1-1; no firm D call. The CDR3 spans 16 residues. Per germline, CDR1 SGHAT and CDR2 FQNNGV. V was cut by 5 bases and J by 4 bases, with 20 bases left in between. The CDR3 region has the DNA TGTGCCAGCAGCCCGGGTCCGCGGCATGCCGTCACTGAAGCTTTCTTT. Its translation: CASSPGPRHAVTEAFF.

J is TRBJ1-1 and V is TRBV5-1; no clear D gene. The CDR3 consists of 13 residues. Trimming cost V 6 bases and J 1 base, with 10 bases left between them. Germline values: CDR1 SGHRS, CDR2 YFSETQ. In DNA form, the CDR3 reads TGCGCCAGCATGGGCCAGCAGAACACTGAAGCTTTCTTT. Translating it yields CASMGQQNTEAFF.

This clone was recorded a few times. The chain couples TRBV25-1 to TRBJ1-5; D remains unclear. The CDR3 covers 15 residues. The germline CDR1 and CDR2 sequences are MGHDK and SYGVNS. Trimming removed 0 bases at V and 11 bases at J, with 17 bases between. CDR3 nucleotides: TGTGCCAGCAGTGAATATTCGAGTGGCGAGGAAACCCAGCATTTT. This codes for CASSEYSSGEETQHF.

This clone came up once. The chain combines TRBV21-1 with TRBJ2-5; TRBD2 was called by the table and not checked on the DNA. TRBV21-1 is tagged as a pseudogene. The CDR3 runs to 16 residues. The CDR3 coding sequence is TGTGCCAGCACCGTAAATACGGGGTACCACCAAGAGACCCAGTACTTC. Its translation: CASTVNTGYHQETQYF.

The rearrangement links TRBV5-4 to TRBJ1-4; D not certain. V lost 1 base and J 8 bases, leaving 9 bases between the germline ends. This CDR3 region has 13 residues. Germline loops: CDR1 SGHNT, CDR2 YYREEE (reference sequence). The CDR3 is CASSLRLEEKLFF. For the CDR3, the DNA is TGTGCCAGCAGCTTGAGGCTAGAGGAAAAACTGTTTTTT.